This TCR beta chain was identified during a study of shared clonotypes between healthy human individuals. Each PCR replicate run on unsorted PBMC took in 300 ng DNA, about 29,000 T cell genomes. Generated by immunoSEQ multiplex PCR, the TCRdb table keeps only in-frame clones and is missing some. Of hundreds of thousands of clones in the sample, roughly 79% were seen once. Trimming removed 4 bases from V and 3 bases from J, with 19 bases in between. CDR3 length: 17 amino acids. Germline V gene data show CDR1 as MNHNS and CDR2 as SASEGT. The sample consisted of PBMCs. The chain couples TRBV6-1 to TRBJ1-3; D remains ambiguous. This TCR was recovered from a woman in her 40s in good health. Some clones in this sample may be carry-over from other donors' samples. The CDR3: CASSGVNLVALGNTIYF. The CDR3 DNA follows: TGTGCCAGCAGTGGAGTCAACTTAGTCGCCCTTGGAAACACCATATATTTT.